Each of the 6 T cell receptor beta chains below was sequenced from the same sample in a study of beta chain features in type 1 diabetes. cDNA synthesis used the whole RNA isolate, giving expressed TCRB sequences. Repertoires were generated with immunoSEQ multiplex PCR, while TCRdb's copy carries only in-frame clones and drops some. Of approximately 380,000 clones detected, about 16% appear once; the ten largest clones hold about 0.019%. Specimen: naive CD4+ T cells from blood. The receptor source for this set is a woman between 18 and 29 years old in good health.

Only a few counts were recorded for this clone. The gene calls are TRBV19 and TRBJ1-2, with TRBD1 as a possible D gene (6 bases). Germline V gives CDR1 LNHDA, CDR2 SQIVND (reference sequence). CDR3 length: 16 amino acids. Trimming took off 7 bases at V and 4 bases at J, with 22 bases between the two ends. CDR3 DNA sequence: TGTGCCAGTAAAATCGGGACATATACCGACGGCTATGGCTACACCTTC. It codes for CASKIGTYTDGYGYTF. The whole variable domain, remainder taken from reference TRBV19 and TRBJ1-2, is DGGITQSPKYLFRKEGQNVTLSCEQNLNHDAMYWYRQDPGQGLRLIYYSQIVNDFQKGDIAEGYSVSREKKESFPLTVTSAQKNPTAFYLCASKIGTYTDGYGYTFGSGTRLTVV.

This clone was detected only a few times. The CDR3 DNA sequence: TGTGCTAGTGGTTTACCAAGCGGGAGGGCCTTGACTGAGCAGTTCTTC. Translation gives CASGLPSGRALTEQFF. The gene calls are TRBV12-5 and TRBJ2-1; the match to TRBD2 covers 10 bases. Trimming cost V 3 bases and J 9 bases; bases outside gene matches: 11. The CDR3 runs 16 residues. CDR1 is LGHNT, CDR2 FRNRAP, per germline.

The chain combines TRBV7-9 with TRBJ2-1; a possible D gene is TRBD1 (5 bases). Germline V gives CDR1 SEHNR, CDR2 FQNEAQ (reference sequence). Trimming shortened V by 5 bases and J by 10 bases, and 18 bases separated the two germline ends. This CDR3 contains 14 residues. For the CDR3, the DNA is TGTGCCAGCAGCCCAGAAAGCAGGGTTAAGGAGCAGTTCTTC. Protein: CASSPESRVKEQFF.

This clone was recorded a few times. This sequence joins TRBV29-1 and TRBJ2-1; D is undetermined. Per germline, CDR1 SQVTM and CDR2 ANQGSEA. Trimming stripped 0 bases from V and 6 bases from J, with 9 bases between. There are 13 residues in the CDR3. The CDR3 region is CSVEERSSNEQFF. CDR3 DNA: TGCAGCGTTGAAGAGCGGTCTTCCAATGAGCAGTTCTTC.

The sample holds a few counts of this clone. The chain recombines TRBV6-5 with TRBJ2-7, with a possible D match to TRBD1 (6 bases). The ends were cut back, 2 bases at V and 3 bases at J, with 11 bases in the middle. Looked up from germline, CDR1 is MNHEY and CDR2 is SVGAGI. The CDR3 runs 14 residues. The CDR3 loop reads CASSYGGRVYEQYF. As DNA, the CDR3 is TGTGCCAGCAGTTACGGGGGCAGGGTCTACGAGCAGTACTTC.

The CDR3 loop reads CASLDSPNTEAFF. The DNA of the CDR3 is TGTGCCAGCTTAGACAGTCCGAACACTGAAGCTTTCTTT. J is TRBJ1-1 and V is TRBV28, with D maybe TRBD1 (5 bases). V lost 8 bases and J lost 1, with 11 bases in between. The CDR3 has 13 residues. CDR1 MDHEN and CDR2 SYDVKM come from the germline V gene.